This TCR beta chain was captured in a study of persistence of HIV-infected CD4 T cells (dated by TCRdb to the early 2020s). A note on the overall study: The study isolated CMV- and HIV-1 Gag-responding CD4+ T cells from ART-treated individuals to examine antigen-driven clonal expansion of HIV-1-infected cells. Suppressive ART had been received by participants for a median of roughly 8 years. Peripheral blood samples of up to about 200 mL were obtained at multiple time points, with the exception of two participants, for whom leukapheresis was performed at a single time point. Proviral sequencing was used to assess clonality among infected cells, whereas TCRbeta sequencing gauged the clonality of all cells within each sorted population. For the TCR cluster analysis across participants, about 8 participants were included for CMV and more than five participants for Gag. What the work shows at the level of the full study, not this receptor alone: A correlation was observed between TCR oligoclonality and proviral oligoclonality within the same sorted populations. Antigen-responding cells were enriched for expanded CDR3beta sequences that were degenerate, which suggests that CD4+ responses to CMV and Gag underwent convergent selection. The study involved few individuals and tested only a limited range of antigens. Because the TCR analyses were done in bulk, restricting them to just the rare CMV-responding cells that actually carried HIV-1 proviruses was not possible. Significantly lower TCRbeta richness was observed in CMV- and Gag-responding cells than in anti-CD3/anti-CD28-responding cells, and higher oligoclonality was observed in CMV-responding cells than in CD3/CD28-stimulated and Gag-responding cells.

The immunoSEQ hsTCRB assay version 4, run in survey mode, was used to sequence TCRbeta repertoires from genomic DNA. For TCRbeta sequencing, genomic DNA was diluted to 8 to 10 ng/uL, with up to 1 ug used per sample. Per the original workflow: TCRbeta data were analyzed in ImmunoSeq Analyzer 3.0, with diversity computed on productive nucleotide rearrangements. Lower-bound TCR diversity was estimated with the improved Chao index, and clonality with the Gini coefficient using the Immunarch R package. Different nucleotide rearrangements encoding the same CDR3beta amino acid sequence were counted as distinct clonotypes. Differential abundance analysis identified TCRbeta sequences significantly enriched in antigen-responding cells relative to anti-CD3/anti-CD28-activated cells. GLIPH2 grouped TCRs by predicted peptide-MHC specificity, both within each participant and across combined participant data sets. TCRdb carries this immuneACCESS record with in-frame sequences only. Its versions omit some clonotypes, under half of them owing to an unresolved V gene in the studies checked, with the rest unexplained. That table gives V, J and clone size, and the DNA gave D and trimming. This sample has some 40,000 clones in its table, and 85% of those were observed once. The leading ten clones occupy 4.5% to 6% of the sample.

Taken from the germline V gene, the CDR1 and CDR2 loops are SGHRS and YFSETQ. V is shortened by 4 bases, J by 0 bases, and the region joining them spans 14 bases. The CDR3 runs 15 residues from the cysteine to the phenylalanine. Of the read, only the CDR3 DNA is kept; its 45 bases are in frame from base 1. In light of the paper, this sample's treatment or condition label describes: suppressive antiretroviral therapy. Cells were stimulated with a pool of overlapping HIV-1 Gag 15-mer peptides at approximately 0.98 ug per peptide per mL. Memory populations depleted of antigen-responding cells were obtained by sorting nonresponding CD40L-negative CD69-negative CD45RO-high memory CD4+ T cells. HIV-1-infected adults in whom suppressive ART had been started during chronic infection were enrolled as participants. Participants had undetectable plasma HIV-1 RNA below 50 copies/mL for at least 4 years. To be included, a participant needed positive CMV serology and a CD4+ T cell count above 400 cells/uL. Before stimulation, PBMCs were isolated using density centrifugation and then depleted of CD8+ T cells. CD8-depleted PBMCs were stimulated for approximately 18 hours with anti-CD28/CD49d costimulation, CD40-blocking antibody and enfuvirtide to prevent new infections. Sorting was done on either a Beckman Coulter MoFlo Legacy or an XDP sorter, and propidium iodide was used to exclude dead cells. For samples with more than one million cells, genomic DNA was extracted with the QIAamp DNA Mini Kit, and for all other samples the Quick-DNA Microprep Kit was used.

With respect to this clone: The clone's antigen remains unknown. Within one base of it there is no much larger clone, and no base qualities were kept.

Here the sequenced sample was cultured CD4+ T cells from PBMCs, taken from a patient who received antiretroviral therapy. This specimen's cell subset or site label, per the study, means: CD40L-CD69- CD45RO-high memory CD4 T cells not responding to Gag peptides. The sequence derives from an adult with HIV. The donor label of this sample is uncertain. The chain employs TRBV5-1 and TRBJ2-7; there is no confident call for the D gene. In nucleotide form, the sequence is TGCGCCAGCAGCCCACCGGTAGCTTACTCCTACGAGCAGTACTTC. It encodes CASSPPVAYSYEQYF.